One sample yielded the 27 T cell receptor beta chains listed below, sequenced in a study of blood T cell repertoires in COVID-19. TCRdb keeps only in-frame clones here, not all; method: immunoSEQ multiplex PCR. This sample has roughly 150,000 clones, with around 87% found just once. The sequencing sample was made of peripheral blood. The receptor source for this set is a human donor in a cohort sampled during active COVID-19.

The V call is TRBV6-6, the J call TRBJ2-7; 11 bases align to TRBD2. Germline-derived CDR1 and CDR2 are MNHNY and SVGAGI (reference sequence). The CDR3 contains 15 residues. Trimming took 6 bases from V and 0 from J; bases not matched to a gene: 4. The CDR3 here is CASSSTSGGSYEQYF. CDR3 DNA: TGTGCCAGCAGCTCCACTAGCGGGGGCTCCTACGAGCAGTACTTC.

The chain uses TRBV2 and TRBJ1-4; a weak D match, TRBD1 (5 bases). V lost 5 bases, J lost 2 bases, and 9 bases lay in between. This CDR3 has 14 amino acids. Germline V lookup: CDR1 SNHLY, CDR2 FYNNEI. CDR3 sequence (DNA): TGTGCCAGCAGTTTCCAGGGCACTAATGAAAAACTGTTTTTT. Translated: CASSFQGTNEKLFF.

The V call is TRBV28, the J call TRBJ1-2; D ambiguous. CDR1 MDHEN and CDR2 SYDVKM come from the germline V gene. This CDR3 is built from 14 residues. V lost 3 bases and J 4 bases, leaving 12 bases between the germline ends. The CDR3 nucleotides read TGTGCCAGCAGTTTGCGGGGAGGAGGCTATGGCTACACCTTC. As protein: CASSLRGGGYGYTF.

This clone was seen only once. The chain couples TRBV30 to TRBJ2-7; D unclear. Looked up from germline, CDR1 is GTSNPN and CDR2 is SVGIG (reference sequence). The CDR3 has 12 amino acids. V lost 0 bases to trimming and J lost 4 bases, with 7 bases between them. The CDR3 loop is CAWSVASYEQYF. CDR3 DNA: TGTGCCTGGAGTGTAGCATCTTACGAGCAGTACTTC. Full variable domain (rest looked up from reference TRBV30 and TRBJ2-7): SQTIHQWPATLVQPVGSPLSLECTVEGTSNPNLYWYRQAAGRGLQLLFYSVGIGQISSEVPQNLSASRPQDRQFILSSKKLLLSDSGFYLCAWSVASYEQYFGPGTRLTVT.

The chain recombines TRBV25-1 with TRBJ1-2, with D maybe TRBD1 (6 bases). The V and J ends lost 4 bases and 3 bases respectively, with 15 bases between them. The CDR3 contains 15 residues. Germline CDR1 is MGHDK and CDR2 is SYGVNS. The CDR3 sequence is CASSGDSTGYYGYTF. As DNA, the CDR3 is TGTGCCAGCAGTGGGGATTCCACAGGGTACTATGGCTACACCTTC.

The chain joins TRBV27 to TRBJ1-3, with D tentatively TRBD1 (6 bases). This CDR3 is built from 15 residues. V was pared by 4 bases and J by 2 bases, with 12 bases between. The germline CDR1 and CDR2 sequences are MNHEY and SMNVEV (reference sequence). CDR3 protein: CASSSRGLAGNTIYF. The CDR3 nucleotides read TGTGCCAGCAGTTCCAGGGGTTTGGCTGGAAACACCATATATTTT.

The V and J genes are TRBV11-2 and TRBJ2-5; D may be TRBD2 (6 bases). The germline V gene has CDR1 SGHAT and CDR2 FQNNGV. The V end was cut by 3 bases, the J end by 5 bases, with 10 bases between. The length of the CDR3 is 13 residues. CDR3 region: CASSFTEGETQYF. The CDR3 coding sequence is TGTGCCAGCAGCTTCACGGAGGGCGAGACCCAGTACTTC.

The chain joins TRBV9 to TRBJ2-2; D ambiguous. CDR3 length equals 16 residues. With 0 bases removed from V and 0 bases from J, the gap between germline ends came to 9 bases. Looked up from germline, CDR1 is SGDLS and CDR2 is YYNGEE. CDR3 sequence (DNA): TGTGCCAGCAGCGTAGGAACTGTCGCGAACACCGGGGAGCTGTTTTTT. Residues: CASSVGTVANTGELFF.

This clone was recorded only once. V is TRBV7-2 and J is TRBJ2-7; 11 nucleotides line up with TRBD1. Germline-derived CDR1 and CDR2 are SGHTA and FQGNSA. CDR3 length: 15 amino acids. J was trimmed by 3 bases and V by 4 bases; bases with no gene match: 5. DNA for the CDR3: TGTGCCAGCAGCTCAGGGGACAGGGGGATCTACGAGCAGTACTTC. As protein: CASSSGDRGIYEQYF.

This chain uses TRBV18 with TRBJ2-1, with 8 bases identical to TRBD1. V was pared by 6 bases and J by 3 bases, with 7 bases of the junction left unmatched. Germline V gene lookup returns CDR1 KGHSH and CDR2 LQKENI. The CDR3 loop spans 15 amino acids. The CDR3 is CASSRTGGGYNEQFF. CDR3 coding DNA: TGTGCCAGCTCCCGAACAGGGGGAGGCTACAATGAGCAGTTCTTC. Together with reference TRBV18 and TRBJ2-1, the CDR3 gives the full variable domain: NAGVMQNPRHLVRRRGQEARLRCSPMKGHSHVYWYRQLPEEGLKFMVYLQKENIIDESGMPKERFSAEFPKEGPSILRIQQVVRGDSAAYFCASSRTGGGYNEQFFGPGTRLTVL.

There are a few counts of this clone. The rearrangement uses TRBV7-6 and TRBJ1-1, with D hard to call. Trimming removed 5 bases from V and 0 bases from J, with 13 bases in between. The CDR3 length is 15 residues. The germline V gene encodes CDR1 SGHVS and CDR2 FNYEAQ. CDR3 sequence: CASSPQAQLNTEAFF. The CDR3 DNA reads as TGTGCCAGCAGCCCCCAGGCCCAGCTGAACACTGAAGCTTTCTTT.

The V call is TRBV5-3, the J call TRBJ1-5; weak D call: TRBD1 (6 bases). Being an ORF, TRBV5-3 has a function that is uncertain. The CDR3 sequence is 17 residues long. V was clipped by 1 base and J by 0 bases, with 14 bases between them. In DNA form, the CDR3 reads TGTGCCAGAAGCTTGAAGGTGGGGGCCCATAGCAATCAGCCCCAGCATTTT. It codes for CARSLKVGAHSNQPQHF.

The chain has TRBV27 and TRBJ1-4; D possibly corresponds to TRBD1 (5 bases). Germline-derived CDR1 and CDR2 are MNHEY and SMNVEV (reference sequence). The CDR3 runs to 13 residues. The V and J ends lost 6 bases and 8 bases respectively, with 13 bases between them. CDR3 sequence (DNA): TGTGCCAGCAGCTTCGGGGGAGGAGAAAAACTGTTTTTT. Translating gives CASSFGGGEKLFF.

The chain links TRBV4-1 to TRBJ2-5, with D possibly TRBD2 on 7 matching bases. Germline V lookup: CDR1 MGHRA, CDR2 YSYEKL. This CDR3 contains 16 residues. Trimming shortened V by 4 bases and J by 7 bases, and 22 bases separated the two germline ends. The DNA of the CDR3 is TGCGCCAGCAGCCTTGCGGGGCGGGGGCGGAATGTGACCCAGTACTTC. It translates to CASSLAGRGRNVTQYF.

The chain joins TRBV9 to TRBJ1-6, with 7 nucleotides matching TRBD1. This CDR3 is built from 15 residues. CDR1 and CDR2 from the germline V gene are SGDLS and YYNGEE. V shed 4 bases and J 8 bases; nucleotides not matched to a gene: 9. The CDR3 region has the DNA TGTGCCAGCAGCCCGCTAGACAGGGCTGATTCACCCCTCCACTTT. The encoded protein is CASSPLDRADSPLHF.

The chain uses TRBV6-5 and TRBJ2-7; 8 bases match TRBD1. V trimming: 6 bases; J trimming: 3 bases; junction bases outside the gene matches: 7. The CDR3 totals 14 residues. The V gene's germline CDR1 is MNHEY and CDR2 SVGAGI. CDR3 in amino acids: CASRMTGVGYEQYF. CDR3 nucleotide sequence: TGTGCCAGCAGGATGACAGGGGTGGGCTACGAGCAGTACTTC.

The chain combines TRBV5-4 with TRBJ2-5, with D possibly matching TRBD2 (6 bases). The CDR3 spans 16 residues. Per germline, CDR1 SGHNT and CDR2 YYREEE (reference sequence). Trimming took 1 base from V and 1 from J, leaving 14 bases between them. The CDR3 nucleotides are TGTGCCAGCAGCTTGAATAGCGGTAACCCCCAAGAGACCCAGTACTTC. Its translation: CASSLNSGNPQETQYF.

The chain joins TRBV6-6 to TRBJ2-7, with TRBD2 matching 13 bases. This CDR3 is 18 amino acids long. The germline V gene has CDR1 MNHNY and CDR2 SVGAGI (reference sequence). V lost 5 bases and J lost 2; bases outside the gene matches: 12. The chain's CDR3 is CASSPGRLGTSGTYEQYF. In DNA, the CDR3 is TGTGCCAGCAGTCCAGGACGGCTAGGGACTAGCGGGACCTACGAGCAGTACTTC.

The J gene is TRBJ2-7, the V gene TRBV11-2; TRBD1 aligns across 8 bases. CDR1 SGHAT and CDR2 FQNNGV come from the germline V gene. V was pared by 5 bases and J by 6 bases, with 9 bases of the junction left unmatched. The CDR3 sequence is 14 residues long. The CDR3 bases are TGTGCCAGCAGCCCCAGGGGGCTGTGGTCCGAGCAGTACTTC. As protein: CASSPRGLWSEQYF.

V usage is TRBV11-2 and J usage is TRBJ2-7; tentative D call: TRBD2 (5 bases). The germline CDR1 and CDR2 sequences are SGHAT and FQNNGV. This CDR3 is 15 amino acids long. Trimming left V 7 bases short and J 4 bases short, with 20 bases between. In DNA, the CDR3 is TGTGCCAGCACCCTAGGACTCCGAGAATCTTACGAGCAGTACTTC. Translated, it gives CASTLGLRESYEQYF.

The gene calls are TRBV2 and TRBJ2-2; 9 nucleotides align to TRBD1. The junction had 4 bases not matched to a gene; V was cut back by 7 bases and J by 4 bases. Looked up from germline, CDR1 is SNHLY and CDR2 is FYNNEI. This CDR3 has 14 residues. The CDR3 loop is CASTGQGSTGELFF. Written as DNA, the CDR3 is TGTGCCAGCACGGGACAGGGCAGCACCGGGGAGCTGTTTTTT.

V and J are TRBV5-4 and TRBJ2-1; 10 nucleotides match TRBD2. V shed 0 bases and J 7 bases; nucleotides not matched to a gene: 7. The germline CDR1 and CDR2 sequences are SGHNT and YYREEE (reference sequence). This CDR3 contains 16 residues. The CDR3: CASSLGASGSGNEQFF. The CDR3 DNA sequence: TGTGCCAGCAGCTTGGGTGCTAGCGGGAGTGGAAATGAGCAGTTCTTC.

This chain joins TRBV28 and TRBJ1-5; 9 bases fit TRBD1. Unmatched junction bases numbered 4, after V lost 10 bases and J lost 0 bases. The V gene's germline CDR1 is MDHEN and CDR2 SYDVKM. The CDR3 spans 14 residues. For the CDR3, the DNA is TGTGCCACCCCGGGACAGGGTAGCAATCAGCCCCAGCATTTT. Protein product: CATPGQGSNQPQHF. Based on the CDR3 plus reference TRBV28 and TRBJ1-5, the full variable domain is DVKVTQSSRYLVKRTGEKVFLECVQDMDHENMFWYRQDPGLGLRLIYFSYDVKMKEKGDIPEGYSVSREKKERFSLILESASTNQTSMYLCATPGQGSNQPQHFGDGTRLSIL.

V gene TRBV7-3 combines with J gene TRBJ2-2; 7 bases agree with TRBD1. V lost 5 bases to trimming and J lost 4 bases; unmatched junction nucleotides: 4. The CDR3 is 14 residues long. Germline V lookup: CDR1 SGHTA, CDR2 FQGTGA. The CDR3, as DNA: TGTGCCAGCAGCCTACAGGGGACCACCGGGGAGCTGTTTTTT. As protein: CASSLQGTTGELFF.

The chain employs TRBV7-9 and TRBJ2-5; TRBD1 matches at 7 bases. This CDR3 comprises 15 residues. Germline trimming cut 4 bases from V and 3 bases from J; bases unmatched to any gene: 8. Germline V gene data show CDR1 as SEHNR and CDR2 as FQNEAQ (reference sequence). CDR3 DNA sequence: TGTGCCAGCAGCTCCGAGACAGGGCCTAAAGAGACCCAGTACTTC. Translating it yields CASSSETGPKETQYF.

The chain combines TRBV7-2 with TRBJ1-5, with 10 nucleotides matching TRBD1. CDR1 and CDR2 (germline): SGHTA, FQGNSA. The V segment lost 5 bases and the J segment 6 bases; nucleotides outside the gene matches: 19. The CDR3 has 19 amino acids. CDR3: CASSPRSDTGQGNRQPQHF. DNA of the CDR3: TGTGCCAGCAGCCCACGCTCCGATACGGGACAGGGGAATCGTCAGCCCCAGCATTTT.

The chain links TRBV4-2 to TRBJ1-2; D call uncertain. The V end lost 0 bases, the J end lost 11 bases, and 13 bases lay between the germline ends. Germline CDR1 is LGHNA and CDR2 is YNFKEQ. This CDR3 spans 13 amino acids. The CDR3 DNA sequence: TGTGCCAGCAGCCAAGATAGGCGGGTAGAGTACACCTTC. Translated: CASSQDRRVEYTF.